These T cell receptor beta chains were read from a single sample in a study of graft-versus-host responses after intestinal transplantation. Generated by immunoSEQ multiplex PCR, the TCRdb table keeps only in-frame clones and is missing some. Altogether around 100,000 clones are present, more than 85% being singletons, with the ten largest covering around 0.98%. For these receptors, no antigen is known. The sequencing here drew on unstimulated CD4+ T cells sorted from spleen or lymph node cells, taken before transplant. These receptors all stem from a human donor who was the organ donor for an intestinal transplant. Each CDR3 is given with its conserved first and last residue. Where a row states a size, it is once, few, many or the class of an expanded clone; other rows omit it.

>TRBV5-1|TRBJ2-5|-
CASSSGGTFQETQYF
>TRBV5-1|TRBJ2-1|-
CARNSGASSYNEQFF
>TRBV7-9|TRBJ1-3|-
CASSFTGAGNTIYF
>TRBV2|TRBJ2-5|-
CASSTVAQETQYF
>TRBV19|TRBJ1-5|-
CASSIDKRTGGNQPQHF
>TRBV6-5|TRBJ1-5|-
CASSGGFLQPQHF
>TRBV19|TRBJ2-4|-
CASSSGTAIAKNIQYF
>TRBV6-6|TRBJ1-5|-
CASREGSSPQHF
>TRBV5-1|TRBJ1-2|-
CASSRQGDYGYTF
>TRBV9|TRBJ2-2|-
CASTSRPTSGGLNTGELFF
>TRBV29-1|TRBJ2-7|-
CSVEIGDGSQYF
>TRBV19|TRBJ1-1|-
CASSPTMYTEAFF
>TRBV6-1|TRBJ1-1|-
CASSARPTNTEAFF
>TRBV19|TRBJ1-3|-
CASGRDSGNTIYF
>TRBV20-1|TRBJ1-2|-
CSEEILGGYTF
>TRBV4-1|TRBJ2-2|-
CASSQTGTGFRELFF
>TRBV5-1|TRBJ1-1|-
CASSLGGTQGPAFF
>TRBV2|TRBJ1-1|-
CASRATGGTEAFF
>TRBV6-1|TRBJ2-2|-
CASSRGRAGELFF
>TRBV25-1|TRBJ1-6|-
CASSVGTGRTSPLHF
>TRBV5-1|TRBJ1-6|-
CASSLNGLGNSPLHF
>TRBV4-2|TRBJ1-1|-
CASSQEPANTEAFF
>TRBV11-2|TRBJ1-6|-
CASSYSGQNNSPLHF
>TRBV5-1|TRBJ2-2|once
CASIVRGSNTGELFF
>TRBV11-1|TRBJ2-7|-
CASSRISGTGLHEQYF
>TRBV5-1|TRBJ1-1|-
CASSIASATGATEAFF
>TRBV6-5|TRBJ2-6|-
CASSPEESGANVLTF
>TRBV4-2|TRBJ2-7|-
CASSIRDRGYEQYF
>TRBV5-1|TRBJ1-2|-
CASSLDTGYGYTF
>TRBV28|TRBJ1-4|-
CASSYNEKLFF
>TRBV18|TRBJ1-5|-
CASSPPGYSNQPQHF
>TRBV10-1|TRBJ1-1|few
CASSEGTVGSTEAFF
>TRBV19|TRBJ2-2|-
CASSPGQGAPGELFF
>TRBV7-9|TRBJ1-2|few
CASSLDSNYGYTF
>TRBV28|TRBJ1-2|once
CASSSASDGGYTF
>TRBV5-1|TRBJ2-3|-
CASSLLSTTQYF
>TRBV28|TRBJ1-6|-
CASSLSGQLSLHF
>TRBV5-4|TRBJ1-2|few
CASSYTSGAGYGYTF
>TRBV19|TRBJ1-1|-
CASSIKTGTEAFF
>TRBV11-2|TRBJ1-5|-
CASSPGQGNQPQHF
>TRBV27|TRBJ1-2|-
CASSLLSQGSSGYTF
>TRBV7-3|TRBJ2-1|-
CASSVSGAVEQFF
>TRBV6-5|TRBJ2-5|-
CASSSLGDRETQYF
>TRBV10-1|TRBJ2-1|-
CASSWTGGLNEQFF
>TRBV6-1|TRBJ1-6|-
CASSEATLSYNSPLHF
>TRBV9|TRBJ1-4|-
CASSTQQGPNEKLFF
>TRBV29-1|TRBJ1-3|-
CSVGGSGNTIYF
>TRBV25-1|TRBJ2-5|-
CASASQERRQETQYF
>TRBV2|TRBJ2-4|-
CASSERLAVAKNIQYF
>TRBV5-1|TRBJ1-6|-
CASSYRTGGDSPLHF
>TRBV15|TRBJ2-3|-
CATSSGTTFSDTQYF
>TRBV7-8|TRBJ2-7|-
CASSLARGSGDSYEQYF
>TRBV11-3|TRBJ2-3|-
CASSLDTSTDTQYF
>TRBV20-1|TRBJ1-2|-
CSAAGLPTF
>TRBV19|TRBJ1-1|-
CASSMGRWNTEAFF
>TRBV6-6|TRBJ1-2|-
CASSSGDRVYGYTF
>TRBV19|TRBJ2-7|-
CASSVLAGNYEQYF
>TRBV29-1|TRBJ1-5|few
CSVAGGSNQPQHF
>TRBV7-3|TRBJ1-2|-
CASSPSPDRGGYGYTF